The 12 T cell receptor beta chains presented below share a single source sample, sequenced in a study of blood T cell repertoires in COVID-19. Repertoires were generated with immunoSEQ multiplex PCR, while TCRdb's copy carries only in-frame clones and drops some. This table has 130,000 to 150,000 clones, 79% appearing once. Sequencing was performed on peripheral blood. These receptors all stem from a woman aged 70-85 years with COVID-19, enrolled during active disease.

The chain has TRBV7-9 and TRBJ2-5; 8 bases line up with TRBD1. This CDR3 is built from 18 residues. Germline CDR1 and CDR2: SEHNR and FQNEAQ (reference sequence). Trimming at V came to 6 bases and at J to 4 bases, leaving 19 bases not matched to a gene. CDR3 sequence (DNA): TGTGCCAGCAGGACCCGGGACAGGTTTTCAGCAGGCTCAGAGACCCAGTACTTC. Translated: CASRTRDRFSAGSETQYF.

The chain recombines TRBV5-4 with TRBJ2-1; 7 bases map to TRBD2. Losses at the gene ends were 4 bases for V and 0 bases for J; bases not matched to a gene: 10. Germline lookup yields CDR1 SGHNT and CDR2 YYREEE (reference sequence). The CDR3 sequence is 17 residues long. CDR3 in DNA: TGTGCCAGCAGCAAAGGCACTAGCGAGAGCTCCTACAATGAGCAGTTCTTC. It translates to CASSKGTSESSYNEQFF. Using reference TRBV5-4 and TRBJ2-1 for the parts outside the CDR3, the full variable domain is ETGVTQSPTHLIKTRGQQVTLRCSSQSGHNTVSWYQQALGQGPQFIFQYYREEENGRGNFPPRFSGLQFPNYSSELNVNALELDDSALYLCASSKGTSESSYNEQFFGPGTRLTVL.

This sequence joins TRBV15 and TRBJ1-4, with D possibly TRBD1 on 6 matching bases. V was pared by 6 bases and J by 7 bases, with 15 bases between. Germline CDR1 and CDR2: LNHNV and YYDKDF (reference sequence). This CDR3 spans 14 amino acids. CDR3 loop: CATRYREFGEKLFF. CDR3 sequence (DNA): TGTGCCACCAGATACAGGGAGTTTGGTGAAAAACTGTTTTTT.

This chain links TRBV18 with TRBJ2-3; D remains ambiguous. Trimming took off 6 bases at V and 2 bases at J, with 6 bases between the two ends. The germline gives CDR1 KGHSH, CDR2 LQKENI. There are 12 residues in the CDR3. The CDR3 region has the DNA TGTGCCAGCTCCCAGGACACAGATACGCAGTATTTT. It codes for CASSQDTDTQYF.

The chain carries TRBV6-2 or TRBV6-3 and TRBJ2-7, with a tentative D call TRBD1 (6 bases). Germline V CDR1 and CDR2: MNHEY, SVGEGT. The CDR3 is 15 residues long. The V end lost 5 bases, the J end lost 3 bases, and 17 bases lay between the germline ends. As DNA, the CDR3 is TGTGCCAGCAGTGCCCCCGGGACACGCTACTACGAGCAGTACTTC. Its protein product is CASSAPGTRYYEQYF.

In this sample, this clone turned up once. This chain links TRBV29-1 with TRBJ1-1; D unclear. CDR3 length: 14 residues. Trimming cost V 3 bases and J 0 bases, with 11 bases left between them. Germline values: CDR1 SQVTM, CDR2 ANQGSEA. CDR3 loop: CSVDPIELNTEAFF. In DNA, the CDR3 is TGCAGCGTTGATCCTATAGAGCTGAACACTGAAGCTTTCTTT.

This clone was detected only once. The CDR3: CSVYRGTEAFF. The CDR3 nucleotides read TGCAGCGTTTACAGGGGCACTGAAGCTTTCTTT. The chain is built from TRBV29-1 and TRBJ1-1; the match to TRBD1 covers 7 bases. Losses at the gene ends were 5 bases for V and 4 bases for J; bases not matched to a gene: 1. The CDR3 runs 11 residues. CDR1 SQVTM and CDR2 ANQGSEA come from the germline V gene.

The rearrangement links TRBV19 to TRBJ2-5; weak D call: TRBD2 (7 bases). The CDR3 is 15 amino acids. V lost 5 bases and J 5 bases, leaving 18 bases between the germline ends. Germline-derived CDR1 and CDR2 are LNHDA and SQIVND (reference sequence). The CDR3 sequence: CASSGWGGRRETQYF. DNA for the CDR3: TGTGCCAGTAGTGGATGGGGGGGGCGACGGGAGACCCAGTACTTC.

The chain joins TRBV7-9 to TRBJ2-7; possible D gene TRBD2, 7 bases. The CDR3 has 15 amino acids. The V end was cut by 3 bases, the J end by 2 bases, with 14 bases between. Germline V gene sequence: CDR1 SEHNR, CDR2 FQNEAQ (reference sequence). This CDR3 is CASSFPGGAPYEQYF. For the CDR3, the DNA is TGTGCCAGCAGCTTCCCTGGGGGGGCCCCCTACGAGCAGTACTTC.

CDR3 bases: TGTGCCAGCAGTCCACCCGCGAGTCAGCCCCAGCATTTT. This codes for CASSPPASQPQHF. The chain recombines TRBV12-3 or TRBV12-4 with TRBJ1-5; D gene unclear. Trimming removed 5 bases at V and 6 bases at J, with 11 bases between. The CDR3 extends over 13 amino acids.

The chain couples TRBV6-2 or TRBV6-3 to TRBJ1-5, with no clear D. V lost 2 bases, J lost 4 bases, and 3 bases lay in between. The germline V gene has CDR1 MNHEY and CDR2 SVGEGT. CDR3 length: 12 amino acids. The CDR3 coding sequence is TGTGCCAGCAGTTACCAGAATCAGCCCCAGCATTTT. Residues: CASSYQNQPQHF.

The chain combines TRBV5-4 with TRBJ2-1, with D possibly matching TRBD2 (6 bases). The CDR3 length is 12 residues. The germline CDR1 and CDR2 sequences are SGHNT and YYREEE (reference sequence). V was cut by 4 bases and J by 10 bases, with 12 bases left in between. The CDR3 is CASSPGLPEQFF. The DNA of the CDR3 is TGTGCCAGCAGCCCGGGACTCCCCGAGCAGTTCTTC.